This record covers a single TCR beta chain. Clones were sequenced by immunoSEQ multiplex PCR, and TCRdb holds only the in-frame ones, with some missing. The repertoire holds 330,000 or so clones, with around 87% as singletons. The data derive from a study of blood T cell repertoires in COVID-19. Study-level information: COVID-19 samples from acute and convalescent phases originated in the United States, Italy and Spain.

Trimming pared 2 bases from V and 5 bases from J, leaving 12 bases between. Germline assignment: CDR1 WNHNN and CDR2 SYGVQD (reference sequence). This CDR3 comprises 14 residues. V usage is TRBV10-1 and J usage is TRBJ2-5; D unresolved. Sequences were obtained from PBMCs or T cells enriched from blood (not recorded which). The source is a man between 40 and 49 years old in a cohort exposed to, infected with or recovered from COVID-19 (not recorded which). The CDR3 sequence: CASSEEVLGETQYF. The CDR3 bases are TGCGCCAGCAGTGAGGAGGTCCTCGGGGAGACCCAGTACTTC.